This entry lists 6 T cell receptor beta chains sequenced from one sample in a study of blood T cell repertoires in COVID-19. Only in-frame clones appear in the TCRdb table, and some are missing; sequencing was by immunoSEQ multiplex PCR. Here the sample spans about 150,000 clones, over 60% being singletons. Sequencing used peripheral blood. The receptors were gathered from a woman older than 75 with acute or convalescent COVID-19.

V is TRBV5-1 and J is TRBJ2-1, with 13 positions matching TRBD2. Per germline, CDR1 SGHRS and CDR2 YFSETQ. The CDR3 contains 15 residues. V lost 4 bases and J lost 6; bases outside the gene matches: 4. The chain's CDR3 is CASSGGLAGFNEQFF. The CDR3 bases are TGCGCCAGCAGCGGGGGACTAGCGGGGTTCAATGAGCAGTTCTTC.

V usage is TRBV29-1 and J usage is TRBJ1-2; the D gene is possibly TRBD1 (5 bases). The CDR3 has 16 amino acids. In germline, CDR1 is SQVTM, CDR2 ANQGSEA. V lost 4 bases to trimming and J lost 0 bases, with 18 bases between them. The CDR3 reads CSVGSQGGVANYGYTF. CDR3 sequence (DNA): TGCAGCGTTGGGTCGCAGGGTGGGGTGGCTAACTATGGCTACACCTTC.

A note on this clone: Relative to the germline gene, one junction end is altered; a read error may explain this. The rearrangement uses TRBV10-3 and TRBJ1-6; D unclear. The CDR3 has 14 residues. Looked up from germline, CDR1 is ENHRY and CDR2 is SYGVKD. The CDR3 spells CAIRIDGDNSSLHF. In nucleotides, the CDR3 is TGTGCCATCAGAATCGACGGAGATAATTCATCCCTCCACTTT.

The chain employs TRBV6-1 and TRBJ1-2; D not resolved. The CDR3 has 12 amino acids. Per germline, CDR1 MNHNS and CDR2 SASEGT. The V and J ends lost 2 bases and 7 bases respectively, with 8 bases between them. The CDR3 DNA reads as TGTGCCAGCAGTGAATTGAGGGTTGGCTACACCTTC. Translated: CASSELRVGYTF.

The chain couples TRBV4-2 to TRBJ1-1; D gene uncertain. V was shortened by 0 bases and J by 5 bases, with 10 bases between the two germline ends. The germline gives CDR1 LGHNA, CDR2 YNFKEQ. The CDR3 totals 14 residues. CDR3 nucleotide sequence: TGTGCCAGCAGCCAAGAGGCTGGCATAACTGAAGCTTTCTTT. It specifies CASSQEAGITEAFF.

The chain has TRBV6-6 and TRBJ2-2; D is perhaps TRBD1 (5 bases). Germline V gives CDR1 MNHNY, CDR2 SVGAGI (reference sequence). The germline V and J ends were trimmed by 6 bases and 6 bases, with 8 bases remaining between them. This CDR3 contains 12 residues. CDR3 coding DNA: TGTGCCAGCAGCCCCAGGGCCGGGGAGCTGTTTTTT. As protein: CASSPRAGELFF.